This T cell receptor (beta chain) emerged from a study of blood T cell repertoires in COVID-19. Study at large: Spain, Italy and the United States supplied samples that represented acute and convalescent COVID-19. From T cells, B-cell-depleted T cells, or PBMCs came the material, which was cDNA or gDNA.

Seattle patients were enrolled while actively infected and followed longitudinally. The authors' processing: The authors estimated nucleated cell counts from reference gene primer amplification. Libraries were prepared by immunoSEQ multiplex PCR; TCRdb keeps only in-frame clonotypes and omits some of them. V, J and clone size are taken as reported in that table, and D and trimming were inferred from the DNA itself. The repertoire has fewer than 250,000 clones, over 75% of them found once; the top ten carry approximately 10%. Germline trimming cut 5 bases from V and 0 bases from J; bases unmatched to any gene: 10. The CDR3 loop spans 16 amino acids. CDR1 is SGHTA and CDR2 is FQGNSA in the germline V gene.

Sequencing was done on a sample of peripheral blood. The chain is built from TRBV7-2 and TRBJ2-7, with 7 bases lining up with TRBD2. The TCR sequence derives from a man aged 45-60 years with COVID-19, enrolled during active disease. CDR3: CASSPHSGLLSYEQYF. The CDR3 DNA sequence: TGTGCCAGCAGCCCCCATAGCGGGTTACTCTCCTACGAGCAGTACTTC.